Listed here is a single TCR beta chain. The data are from a study of shared clonotypes between healthy human individuals. TCRdb's table, derived via immunoSEQ multiplex PCR, lists solely in-frame clones and lacks some. Counted here are more than 400,000 clones, about 96% occurring once; the ten biggest clones make up 0.055% to 0.075%. Trimming took off 0 bases at V and 0 bases at J, with 9 bases between the two ends. This CDR3 contains 15 residues. From germline, CDR1 is MNHNY and CDR2 SVGAGI (reference sequence). This chain connects TRBV6-6 to TRBJ2-7; possible D gene TRBD1, 5 bases. This receptor was identified in a young woman in good health. The sequencing sample was made of naive CD4+ T cells sorted from blood. Described subset: CD45RA+ positively selected. The CDR3, as DNA: TGTGCCAGCAGTTACTCGATCACAGGCTCCTACGAGCAGTACTTC. It encodes CASSYSITGSYEQYF.